This passage covers 21 T cell receptor beta chains from one sample sequenced in a study of spatial heterogeneity in lung cancer (dated by TCRdb to about 2019). Library construction relied on 5' RACE. TCRdb shows the sequencer as NextSeq 500. TCRdb handled the public reads itself, with Q25 trimming in fastp and clone calling in MiXCR, and kept productive beta chains. Identical CDR3 proteins give one entry, which carries the most common genes and DNA. For this sample the table gives 89,000 or so distinct CDR3 sequences, of which 15% to 25% were detected only once. Less than 7.5% of the sample is taken by the ten largest. What the time point label conveys for this sample: sample taken at primary tumor resection. Whole RNA extracted from tumor and nontumor lung tissue, or from cryopreserved PBMC samples, was used for TCR sequencing without cell sorting. The source was PBMCs, collected at surgery. These receptors all stem from a male donor with early-stage non-small cell lung cancer.

This chain joins TRBV19 and TRBJ2-1; D ambiguous. With 8 bases removed from V and 6 bases from J, the gap between germline ends came to 8 bases. Germline V gene sequence: CDR1 LNHDA, CDR2 SQIVND (reference sequence). The CDR3 totals 11 residues. The DNA of the CDR3 is TGTGCCAGTCGCTACCGCAATGAGCAGTTCTTC. This sequence encodes CASRYRNEQFF.

The chain has TRBV7-9 and TRBJ1-2, with 8 bases aligning to TRBD1. V lost 6 bases, J lost 4 bases, and 22 bases stayed unmatched. Looked up from germline, CDR1 is SEHNR and CDR2 is FQNEAQ (reference sequence). This CDR3 is built from 19 residues. In DNA, the CDR3 is TGTGCCAGCAGACCAGGCCCGCTCGTAAGGACAGGGTTTGGCTATGGCTACACCTTC. This codes for CASRPGPLVRTGFGYGYTF.

This chain links TRBV7-9 with TRBJ2-3; 11 positions agree with TRBD2. Germline V lookup: CDR1 SEHNR, CDR2 FQNEAQ (reference sequence). Trimming removed 0 bases from V and 1 base from J; junction bases left unmatched: 3. There are 17 residues in the CDR3. This chain's CDR3 is CASSLALAGGGTDTQYF. For the CDR3, the DNA is TGTGCCAGCAGCTTAGCGCTAGCGGGAGGTGGCACAGATACGCAGTATTTT.

The J gene is TRBJ2-7, the V gene TRBV6-1; either TRBD1 or TRBD2 may supply D (7 bases each). V lost 8 bases to trimming and J lost 6 bases, with 26 bases between them. The CDR3 totals 16 residues. From germline, CDR1 is MNHNS and CDR2 SASEGT. The CDR3 region is CASRGGHPLALAEQYF. The CDR3 DNA follows: TGTGCCAGCCGAGGGGGCCACCCACTAGCGCTCGCCGAGCAGTACTTC.

The V gene is TRBV7-3, the J gene TRBJ2-7; D remains unclear. V lost 2 bases to trimming and J lost 3 bases, with 23 bases between them. Per germline, CDR1 SGHTA and CDR2 FQGTGA. The CDR3 has 18 residues. This chain's CDR3 is CASSLSGPARTMIYEQYF. The CDR3 DNA is TGTGCCAGCAGCTTATCCGGGCCGGCACGGACCATGATCTACGAGCAGTACTTC.

As regards this clonotype: The junction departs from the called germline gene at one end, perhaps through a read error. The chain recombines TRBV20-1 with TRBJ2-5; possible D gene TRBD2, 7 bases. Germline CDR1 is DFQATT and CDR2 is SNEGSKA (reference sequence). This CDR3 contains 14 residues. The CDR3 DNA reads as TGTAGTGCCGCGGGAGAGGGGGGCGGAGAGACCCAGTACTTC. Its protein is CSAAGEGGGETQYF.

This clonotype was seen a handful of times. The CDR3 nucleotides are TGCGCCAGCAGGCTAAGGGGGCTCGGAAATGAGCAGTTCTTC. It translates to CASRLRGLGNEQFF. The chain carries TRBV5-1 and TRBJ2-1, with 7 bases aligning to TRBD1. The ends lost 5 bases at V and 7 bases at J; junction bases unmatched: 9. The germline V gene encodes CDR1 SGHRS and CDR2 YFSETQ. The CDR3 is made up of 14 amino acids.

Comments on this clonotype: Mismatch with germline at one junction end may stem from a read error. Written as DNA, the CDR3 is TGCGCCAACAGCTTGAGCGGGAGCACAGATACGCAGTATTTT. It is translated as CANSLSGSTDTQYF. The V and J genes are TRBV5-1 and TRBJ2-3, with D tentatively TRBD2 (6 bases). The CDR3 consists of 14 residues. Germline V gives CDR1 SGHRS, CDR2 YFSETQ. The complete variable domain, with remaining parts taken from reference TRBV5-1 and TRBJ2-3, reads KAGVTQTPRYLIKTRGQQVTLSCSPISGHRSVSWYQQTPGQGLQFLFEYFSETQRNKGNFPGRFSGRQFSNSRSEMNVSTLELGDSALYLCANSLSGSTDTQYFGPGTRLTVL.

The V gene is TRBV2, the J gene TRBJ2-3; D is perhaps TRBD2 (7 bases). Trimming removed 7 bases at V and 4 bases at J, with 15 bases between. The CDR3 sequence is 14 residues long. From germline, CDR1 is SNHLY and CDR2 FYNNEI. The CDR3 DNA reads as TGTGCCAGCACGTGGAGGGAGGGGGCAGATACGCAGTATTTT. This sequence encodes CASTWREGADTQYF. The complete variable domain, with remaining parts taken from reference TRBV2 and TRBJ2-3, reads EPEVTQTPSHQVTQMGQEVILRCVPISNHLYFYWYRQILGQKVEFLVSFYNNEISEKSEIFDDQFSVERPDGSNFTLKIRSTKLEDSAMYFCASTWREGADTQYFGPGTRLTVL.

This chain links TRBV3-1 with TRBJ1-5; 9 positions agree with TRBD1. The V gene's germline CDR1 is LGHDT and CDR2 YNNKEL (reference sequence). The CDR3 totals 15 residues. V dropped 5 bases and J dropped 6; count of bases not matched to a gene: 8. The CDR3 coding sequence is TGTGCCAGCAGCGATACAGGGGGCATCACTCAGCCCCAGCATTTT. Translated, it gives CASSDTGGITQPQHF.

Only a few counts were recorded for this clonotype. The chain links TRBV20-1 to TRBJ2-7; TRBD2 agrees at 8 bases. Germline CDR1 DFQATT, CDR2 SNEGSKA (reference sequence). The V segment lost 3 bases and the J segment 5 bases; nucleotides outside the gene matches: 6. This CDR3 spans 13 amino acids. Here the CDR3 reads CSASGGALHEQYF. The CDR3 nucleotides read TGCAGTGCTAGCGGGGGGGCTCTACACGAGCAGTACTTC.

This chain joins TRBV3-1 and TRBJ2-6, with a possible D match to TRBD1 (6 bases). Germline V gene data show CDR1 as LGHDT and CDR2 as YNNKEL (reference sequence). The V end lost 1 base, the J end lost 0 bases, and 10 bases lay between the germline ends. There are 17 residues in the CDR3. As DNA, the CDR3 is TGTGCCAGCAGCCAAGGGACAGCGCGCTCTGGGGCCAACGTCCTGACTTTC. It specifies CASSQGTARSGANVLTF.

In this sample, this clonotype turned up a few times. The V call is TRBV5-6, the J call TRBJ1-5; D perhaps matches TRBD1 (6 bases). The CDR3 totals 16 residues. Germline CDR1 reads SGHDT; CDR2 reads YYEEEE. Trimming removed 2 bases from V and 5 bases from J, with 17 bases in between. The CDR3 DNA follows: TGTGCCAGCAGCTTCGCGGCTGGGACACCGGATCAGCCCCAGCATTTT. This encodes CASSFAAGTPDQPQHF.

This clonotype has more than one count but fewer than ten. The rearrangement links TRBV12-3 or TRBV12-4 to TRBJ2-1, with 7 bases matching TRBD2. V shed 5 bases and J 4 bases; nucleotides not matched to a gene: 8. The CDR3 loop spans 15 amino acids. CDR3 in DNA: TGTGCCAGCAGTCCTGGTAGCGGGCTTTACAATGAGCAGTTCTTC. Protein product: CASSPGSGLYNEQFF.

J is TRBJ2-2 and V is TRBV11-3, with D maybe TRBD2 (7 bases). The CDR3 runs 16 residues. CDR1 is SGHNT and CDR2 is YENEEA in the germline V gene. Trimming pared 5 bases from V and 0 bases from J, leaving 13 bases between. The CDR3 loop reads CASSPRGTPNTGELFF. The CDR3 nucleotides are TGTGCCAGCAGCCCGCGGGGGACACCGAACACCGGGGAGCTGTTTTTT.

This clonotype occurred many times. The J gene is TRBJ2-2, the V gene TRBV6-5; no clear D. V lost 2 bases and J 2 bases, leaving 9 bases between the germline ends. Germline CDR1 MNHEY, CDR2 SVGAGI. This CDR3 has 15 amino acids. The CDR3 loop is CASSYGGTNTGELFF. DNA for the CDR3: TGTGCCAGCAGTTACGGCGGAACCAACACCGGGGAGCTGTTTTTT.

This chain joins TRBV5-8 and TRBJ1-1; tentative D call: TRBD1 (5 bases). This CDR3 is built from 15 residues. Germline CDR1 reads SGHTS; CDR2 reads YDEGEE. The V and J ends lost 1 base and 2 bases respectively, with 12 bases between them. The CDR3 coding sequence is TGTGCCAGCAGCTTGTGGGGCAGAACTAACACTGAAGCTTTCTTT. This translates into CASSLWGRTNTEAFF.

The chain recombines TRBV6-2 or TRBV6-3 with TRBJ1-1; D call uncertain. CDR3 size: 17 residues. Germline V CDR1 and CDR2: MNHEY, SVGEGT. V lost 6 bases and J lost 1, with 21 bases in between. CDR3 sequence (DNA): TGTGCCAGCAGGAATATGGCCACCCTAACCTCGAACACTGAAGCTTTCTTT. It yields the protein CASRNMATLTSNTEAFF.

V and J are TRBV11-2 and TRBJ1-4; D may be TRBD1 (6 bases). V was cut by 5 bases and J by 2 bases, with 12 bases left in between. Per germline, CDR1 SGHAT and CDR2 FQNNGV. The CDR3 contains 15 residues. CDR3 nucleotides: TGTGCCAGCAGCCAGGCCGGGGGCACTAATGAAAAACTGTTTTTT. Protein sequence: CASSQAGGTNEKLFF. Full variable domain (rest looked up from reference TRBV11-2 and TRBJ1-4): EAGVAQSPRYKIIEKRQSVAFWCNPISGHATLYWYQQILGQGPKLLIQFQNNGVVDDSQLPKDRFSAERLKGVDSTLKIQPAKLEDSAVYLCASSQAGGTNEKLFFGSGTQLSVL.

The chain has TRBV5-4 and TRBJ2-7; D possibly corresponds to TRBD1 (5 bases). From germline, CDR1 is SGHNT and CDR2 YYREEE (reference sequence). CDR3 length: 14 residues. V lost 2 bases, J lost 2 bases, and 11 bases lay in between. DNA for the CDR3: TGTGCCAGCAGCTTAGGGGCCCGAACCTACGAGCAGTACTTC. Translated, it gives CASSLGARTYEQYF.

This clonotype was seen a handful of times. V gene TRBV12-3 or TRBV12-4 combines with J gene TRBJ1-1; possibly TRBD1 for D (5 bases). Trimming removed 2 bases from V and 3 bases from J, with 7 bases in between. The CDR3 runs to 13 residues. The chain's CDR3 is CASSLRGHTEAFF. The CDR3 nucleotides read TGTGCCAGCAGTTTAAGGGGTCACACTGAAGCTTTCTTT.